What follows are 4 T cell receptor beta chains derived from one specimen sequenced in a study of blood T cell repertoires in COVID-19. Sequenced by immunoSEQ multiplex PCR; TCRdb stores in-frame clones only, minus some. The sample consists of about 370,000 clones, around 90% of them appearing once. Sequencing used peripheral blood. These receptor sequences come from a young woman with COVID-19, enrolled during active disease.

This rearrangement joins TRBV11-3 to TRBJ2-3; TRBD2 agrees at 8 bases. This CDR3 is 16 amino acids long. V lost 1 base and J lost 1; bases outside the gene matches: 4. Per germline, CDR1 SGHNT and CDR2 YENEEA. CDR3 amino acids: CASSLAAGGGTDTQYF. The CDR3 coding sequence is TGTGCCAGCAGCTTAGCGGCGGGGGGTGGCACAGATACGCAGTATTTT.

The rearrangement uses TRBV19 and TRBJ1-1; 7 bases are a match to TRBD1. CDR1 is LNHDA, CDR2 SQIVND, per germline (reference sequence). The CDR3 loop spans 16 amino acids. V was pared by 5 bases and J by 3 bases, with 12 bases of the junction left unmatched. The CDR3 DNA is TGTGCCAGTAGTGCGGGACAGTTGGAATTATACACTGAAGCTTTCTTT. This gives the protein CASSAGQLELYTEAFF.

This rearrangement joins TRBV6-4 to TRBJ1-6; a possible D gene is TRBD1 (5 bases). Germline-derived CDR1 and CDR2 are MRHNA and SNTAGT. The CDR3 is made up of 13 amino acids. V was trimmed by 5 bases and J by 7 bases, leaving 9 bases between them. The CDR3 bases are TGTGCCAGCAGTACACAGGCCAATTCACCCCTCCACTTT. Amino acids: CASSTQANSPLHF.

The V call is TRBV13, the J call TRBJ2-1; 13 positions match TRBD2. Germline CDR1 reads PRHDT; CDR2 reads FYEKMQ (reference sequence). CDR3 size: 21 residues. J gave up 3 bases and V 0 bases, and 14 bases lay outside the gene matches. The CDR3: CASSLGWVGRTSGGIYNEQFF. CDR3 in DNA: TGTGCCAGCAGCTTAGGCTGGGTTGGTAGGACTAGCGGGGGAATCTACAATGAGCAGTTCTTC.